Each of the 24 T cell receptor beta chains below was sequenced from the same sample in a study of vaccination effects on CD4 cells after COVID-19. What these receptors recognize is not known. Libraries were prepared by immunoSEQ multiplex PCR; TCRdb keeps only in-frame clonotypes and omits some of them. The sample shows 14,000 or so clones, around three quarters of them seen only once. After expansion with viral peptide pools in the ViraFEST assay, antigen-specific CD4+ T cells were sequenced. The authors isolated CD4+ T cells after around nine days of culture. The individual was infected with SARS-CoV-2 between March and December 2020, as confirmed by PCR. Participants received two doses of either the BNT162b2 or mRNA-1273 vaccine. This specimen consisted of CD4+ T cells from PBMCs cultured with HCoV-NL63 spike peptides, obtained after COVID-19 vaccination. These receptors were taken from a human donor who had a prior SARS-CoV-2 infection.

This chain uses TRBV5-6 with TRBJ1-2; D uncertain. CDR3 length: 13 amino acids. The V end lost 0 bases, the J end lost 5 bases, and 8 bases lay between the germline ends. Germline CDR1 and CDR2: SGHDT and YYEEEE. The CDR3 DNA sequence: TGTGCCAGCAGCTTGGGGTCGTCTTATGGCTACACCTTC. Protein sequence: CASSLGSSYGYTF. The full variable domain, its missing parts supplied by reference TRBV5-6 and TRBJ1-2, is DAGVTQSPTHLIKTRGQQVTLRCSPKSGHDTVSWYQQALGQGPQFIFQYYEEEERQRGNFPDRFSGHQFPNYSSELNVNALLLGDSALYLCASSLGSSYGYTFGSGTRLTVV.

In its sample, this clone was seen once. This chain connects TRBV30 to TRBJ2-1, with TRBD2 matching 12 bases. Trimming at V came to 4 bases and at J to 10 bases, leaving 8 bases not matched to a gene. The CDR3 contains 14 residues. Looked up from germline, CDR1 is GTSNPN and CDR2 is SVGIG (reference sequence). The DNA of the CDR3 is TGTGCCTGGAAACTAGCGGGAGGATCTGGGGAGCAGTTCTTC. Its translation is CAWKLAGGSGEQFF.

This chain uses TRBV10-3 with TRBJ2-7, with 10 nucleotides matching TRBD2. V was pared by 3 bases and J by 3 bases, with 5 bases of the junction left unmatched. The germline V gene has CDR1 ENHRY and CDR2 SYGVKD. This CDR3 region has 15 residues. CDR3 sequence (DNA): TGTGCCATCAGTGAAGCTAGCGGGAGCAACTACGAGCAGTACTTC. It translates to CAISEASGSNYEQYF.

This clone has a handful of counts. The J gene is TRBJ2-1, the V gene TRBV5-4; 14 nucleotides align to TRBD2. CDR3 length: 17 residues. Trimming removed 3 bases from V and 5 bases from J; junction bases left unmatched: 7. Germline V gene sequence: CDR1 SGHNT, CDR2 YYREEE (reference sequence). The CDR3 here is CASSSPTSGGANNEQFF. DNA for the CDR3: TGTGCCAGCAGCTCTCCGACTAGCGGGGGGGCGAACAATGAGCAGTTCTTC.

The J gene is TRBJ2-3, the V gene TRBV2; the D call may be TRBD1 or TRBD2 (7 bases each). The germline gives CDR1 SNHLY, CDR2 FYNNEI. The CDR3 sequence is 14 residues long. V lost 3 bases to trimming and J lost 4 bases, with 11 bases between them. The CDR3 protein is CASSDQGGPDTQYF. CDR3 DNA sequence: TGTGCCAGCAGTGACCAGGGGGGGCCAGATACGCAGTATTTT.

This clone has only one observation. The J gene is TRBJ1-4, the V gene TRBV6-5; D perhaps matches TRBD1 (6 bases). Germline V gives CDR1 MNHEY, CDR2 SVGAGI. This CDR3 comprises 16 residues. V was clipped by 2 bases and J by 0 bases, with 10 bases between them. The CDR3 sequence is CASSYGRTATNEKLFF. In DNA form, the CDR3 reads TGTGCCAGCAGTTACGGTCGGACAGCAACTAATGAAAAACTGTTTTTT.

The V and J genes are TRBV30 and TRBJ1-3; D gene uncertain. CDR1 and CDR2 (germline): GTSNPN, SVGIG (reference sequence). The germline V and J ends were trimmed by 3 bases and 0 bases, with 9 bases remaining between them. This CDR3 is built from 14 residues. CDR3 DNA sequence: TGTGCCTGGAGGTACTTAAGCTCTGGAAACACCATATATTTT. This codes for CAWRYLSSGNTIYF.

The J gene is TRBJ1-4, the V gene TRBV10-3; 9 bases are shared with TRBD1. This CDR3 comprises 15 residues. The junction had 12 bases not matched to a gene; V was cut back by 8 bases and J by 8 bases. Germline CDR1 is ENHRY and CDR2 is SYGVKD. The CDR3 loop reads CAIGSTGGAQEKLFF. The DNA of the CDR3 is TGTGCCATCGGCAGCACAGGGGGCGCCCAGGAAAAACTGTTTTTT.

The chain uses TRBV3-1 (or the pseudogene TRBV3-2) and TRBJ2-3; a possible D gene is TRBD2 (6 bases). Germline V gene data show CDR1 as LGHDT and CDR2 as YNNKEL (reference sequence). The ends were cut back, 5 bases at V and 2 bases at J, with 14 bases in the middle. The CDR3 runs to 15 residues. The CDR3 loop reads CASSFLAYYTDTQYF. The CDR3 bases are TGTGCCAGCAGCTTCCTAGCGTACTACACAGATACGCAGTATTTT.

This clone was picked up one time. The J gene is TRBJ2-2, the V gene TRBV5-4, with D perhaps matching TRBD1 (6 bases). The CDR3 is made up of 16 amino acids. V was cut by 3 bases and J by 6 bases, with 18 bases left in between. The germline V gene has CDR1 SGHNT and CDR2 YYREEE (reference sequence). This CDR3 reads CASSSRQEIGAGELFF. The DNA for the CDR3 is TGTGCCAGCAGCTCCCGACAGGAGATTGGCGCCGGGGAGCTGTTTTTT.

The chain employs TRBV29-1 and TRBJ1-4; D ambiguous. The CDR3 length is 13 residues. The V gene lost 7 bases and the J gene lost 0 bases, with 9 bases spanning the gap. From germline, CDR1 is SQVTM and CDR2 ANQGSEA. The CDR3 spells CSAVYATNEKLFF. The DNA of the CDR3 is TGCAGCGCGGTTTATGCAACTAATGAAAAACTGTTTTTT.

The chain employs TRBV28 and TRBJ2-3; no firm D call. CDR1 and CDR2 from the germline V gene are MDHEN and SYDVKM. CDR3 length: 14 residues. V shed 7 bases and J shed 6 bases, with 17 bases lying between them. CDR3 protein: CASITRSLGDTQYF. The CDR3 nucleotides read TGTGCCAGCATTACCAGGTCCTTGGGGGATACGCAGTATTTT.

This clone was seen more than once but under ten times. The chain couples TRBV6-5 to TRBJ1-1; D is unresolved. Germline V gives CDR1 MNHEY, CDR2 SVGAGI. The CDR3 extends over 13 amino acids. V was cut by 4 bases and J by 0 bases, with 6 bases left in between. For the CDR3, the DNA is TGTGCCAGCAGTTCCAGAATGAACACTGAAGCTTTCTTT. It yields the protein CASSSRMNTEAFF.

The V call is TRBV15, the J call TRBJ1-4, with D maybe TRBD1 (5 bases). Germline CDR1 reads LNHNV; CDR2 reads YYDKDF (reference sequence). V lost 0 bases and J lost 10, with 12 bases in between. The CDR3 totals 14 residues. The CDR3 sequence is CATSRDGAGGKLFF. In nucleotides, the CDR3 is TGTGCCACCAGCAGAGACGGTGCGGGGGGAAAACTGTTTTTT. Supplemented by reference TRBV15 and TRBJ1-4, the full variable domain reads DAMVIQNPRYQVTQFGKPVTLSCSQTLNHNVMYWYQQKSSQAPKLLFHYYDKDFNNEADTPDNFQSRRPNTSFCFLDIRSPGLGDTAMYLCATSRDGAGGKLFFGSGTQLSVL.

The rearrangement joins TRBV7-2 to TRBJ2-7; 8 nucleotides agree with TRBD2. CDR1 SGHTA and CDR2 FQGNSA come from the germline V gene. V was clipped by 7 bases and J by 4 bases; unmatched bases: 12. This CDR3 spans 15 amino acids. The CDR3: CASTLTGGGIYEQYF. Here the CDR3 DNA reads TGTGCCAGCACCCTAACCGGGGGGGGAATATACGAGCAGTACTTC.

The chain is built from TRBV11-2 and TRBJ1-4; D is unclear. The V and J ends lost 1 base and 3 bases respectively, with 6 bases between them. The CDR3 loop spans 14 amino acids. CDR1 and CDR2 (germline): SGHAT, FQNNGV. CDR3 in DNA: TGTGCCAGCAGCTTAGCCGGGGCTAATGAAAAACTGTTTTTT. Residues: CASSLAGANEKLFF.

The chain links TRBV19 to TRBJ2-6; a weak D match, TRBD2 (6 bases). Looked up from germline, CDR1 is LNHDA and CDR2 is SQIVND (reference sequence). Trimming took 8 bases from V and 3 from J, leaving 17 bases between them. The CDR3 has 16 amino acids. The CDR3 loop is CASFGSRGYGANVLTF. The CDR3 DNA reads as TGTGCCAGTTTTGGGTCCCGGGGGTATGGGGCCAACGTCCTGACTTTC.

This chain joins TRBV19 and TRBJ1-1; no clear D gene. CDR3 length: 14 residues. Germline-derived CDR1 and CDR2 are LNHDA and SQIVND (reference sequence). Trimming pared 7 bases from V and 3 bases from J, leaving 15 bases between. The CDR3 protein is CASKNTQRDTEAFF. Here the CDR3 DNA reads TGTGCCAGTAAGAACACCCAAAGGGACACTGAAGCTTTCTTT.

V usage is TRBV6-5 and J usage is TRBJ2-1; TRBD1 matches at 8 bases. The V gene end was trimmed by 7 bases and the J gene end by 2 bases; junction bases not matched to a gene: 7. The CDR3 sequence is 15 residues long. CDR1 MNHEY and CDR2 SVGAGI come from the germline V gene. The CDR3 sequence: CASTAGQGPYNEQFF. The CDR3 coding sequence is TGTGCCAGCACCGCCGGACAGGGCCCCTACAATGAGCAGTTCTTC.

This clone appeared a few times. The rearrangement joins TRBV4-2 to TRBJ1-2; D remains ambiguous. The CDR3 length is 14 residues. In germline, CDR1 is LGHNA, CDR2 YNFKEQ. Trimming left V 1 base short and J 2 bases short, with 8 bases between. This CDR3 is CASSQGWKNYGYTF. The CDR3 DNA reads TGTGCCAGCAGCCAAGGATGGAAAAACTATGGCTACACCTTC.

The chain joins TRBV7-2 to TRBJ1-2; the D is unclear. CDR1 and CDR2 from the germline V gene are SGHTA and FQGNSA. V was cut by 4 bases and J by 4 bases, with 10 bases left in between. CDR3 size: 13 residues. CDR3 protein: CASSSVALYGYTF. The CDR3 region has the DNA TGTGCCAGCAGCTCCGTGGCGCTCTATGGCTACACCTTC.

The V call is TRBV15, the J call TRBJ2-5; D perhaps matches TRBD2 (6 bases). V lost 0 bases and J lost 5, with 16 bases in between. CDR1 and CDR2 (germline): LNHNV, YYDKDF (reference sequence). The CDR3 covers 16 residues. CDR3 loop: CATSREWWGSGETQYF. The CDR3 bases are TGTGCCACCAGCAGAGAGTGGTGGGGCAGCGGGGAGACCCAGTACTTC.

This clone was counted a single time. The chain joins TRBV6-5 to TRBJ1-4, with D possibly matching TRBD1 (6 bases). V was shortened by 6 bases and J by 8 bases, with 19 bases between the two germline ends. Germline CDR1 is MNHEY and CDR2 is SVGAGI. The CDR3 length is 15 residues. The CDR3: CASRSGGAVGEKLFF. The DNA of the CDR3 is TGTGCCAGCAGGTCCGGGGGGGCAGTGGGAGAAAAACTGTTTTTT.

CDR3 in amino acids: CASSFWTRPDNEQFF. DNA of the CDR3: TGTGCCAGCAGCTTTTGGACTAGGCCGGACAATGAGCAGTTCTTC. This sequence joins TRBV5-6 and TRBJ2-1; 7 bases match TRBD2. The CDR3 consists of 15 residues. CDR1 SGHDT and CDR2 YYEEEE come from the germline V gene. Trimming removed 2 bases from V and 5 bases from J; junction bases left unmatched: 7. Together with reference TRBV5-6 and TRBJ2-1, the CDR3 gives the full variable domain: DAGVTQSPTHLIKTRGQQVTLRCSPKSGHDTVSWYQQALGQGPQFIFQYYEEEERQRGNFPDRFSGHQFPNYSSELNVNALLLGDSALYLCASSFWTRPDNEQFFGPGTRLTVL.